This TCR beta chain originates from a study of blood T cell repertoires in COVID-19. The protocol was immunoSEQ multiplex PCR, while the TCRdb copy is restricted to in-frame clones and leaves out a portion. The data show 350,000 to 450,000 clones, approximately 93% seen once. This CDR3 region has 14 residues. Germline-derived CDR1 and CDR2 are GTSNPN and SVGIG (reference sequence). V trimming: 4 bases; J trimming: 4 bases; junction bases outside the gene matches: 7. The chain links TRBV30 to TRBJ2-7, with 10 bases fitting TRBD1. This receptor was identified in a woman aged 35 to 49 who had been exposed to COVID-19. The sequenced sample consisted of PBMCs or T cells enriched from blood (not recorded which). This CDR3 is CAWTPGTGAYEQYF. CDR3 sequence (DNA): TGTGCCTGGACCCCCGGGACAGGGGCTTACGAGCAGTACTTC.